These 13 T cell receptor beta chains came from one sample sequenced in a study of CD8+ T cells in alopecia areata (dated by TCRdb to about 2018). What the time point label conveys for this sample: around 28 days on oral tofacitinib. Explained via the paper, the treatment or condition label denotes: oral pan-JAK inhibitor, 5-10 mg twice daily. Libraries were prepared through the immunoSEQ multiplex PCR assay. RNA was extracted from all samples and reverse transcribed into cDNA as template for TCR sequencing. The source is immuneACCESS, and TCRdb retained only in-frame sequences with V and J called. Part of the clones is not carried over; for the studies checked, unresolved V genes explain less than half of this, and the remainder is unexplained. The sample data list under 150,000 clones, and 61% of these were observed just once. Of the sample, more than 5% is held by the ten largest clones. The sample in question was CD4+ T cells sorted from blood, obtained at week 4, from a patient treated with tofacitinib. These TCRs come from a human donor with alopecia areata.

The rearrangement joins TRBV30 to TRBJ2-1; TRBD2 matches 9 bases. The CDR3 spans 16 residues. Germline lookup yields CDR1 GTSNPN and CDR2 SVGIG (reference sequence). The V segment lost 0 bases and the J segment 7 bases; nucleotides outside the gene matches: 10. The CDR3 loop is CAWSVAGGFRGNEQFF. The CDR3 DNA sequence: TGTGCCTGGAGTGTAGCGGGAGGCTTTAGAGGGAATGAGCAGTTCTTC.

A word on this clone: Within the sample, other DNA sequences also encode this same CDR3. The V call is TRBV7-3, the J call TRBJ2-1; TRBD2 aligns across 9 bases. CDR3 length: 15 residues. V lost 3 bases, J lost 3 bases, and 3 bases stayed unmatched. CDR1 is SGHTA, CDR2 FQGTGA, per germline. The CDR3 sequence is CASSFSGSSYNEQFF. For the CDR3, the DNA is TGTGCCAGCAGCTTTAGCGGGAGTAGCTACAATGAGCAGTTCTTC.

The gene calls are TRBV7-6 and TRBJ2-3; 8 bases align to TRBD1. The J segment lost 0 bases and the V segment lost 7 bases, leaving 6 bases of the junction unmatched. CDR3 length equals 15 residues. Germline CDR1 is SGHVS and CDR2 is FNYEAQ. The CDR3 spells CASNAGTGSTDTQYF. DNA for the CDR3: TGTGCCAGCAACGCCGGGACAGGTAGCACAGATACGCAGTATTTT.

The chain has TRBV29-1 and TRBJ2-1; 9 positions match TRBD2. Germline CDR1 reads SQVTM; CDR2 reads ANQGSEA. This CDR3 has 15 residues. The V and J ends lost 5 bases and 7 bases, in that order; junction bases with no gene match: 12. The CDR3 DNA reads TGCAGCGTTCCTGGCGGGAGGGCGAGTGGGAATGAGCAGTTCTTC. This sequence encodes CSVPGGRASGNEQFF.

CDR3: CSVADRVNTEAFF. The CDR3 DNA reads TGCAGCGTTGCGGACAGGGTGAACACTGAAGCTTTCTTT. The chain uses TRBV29-1 and TRBJ1-1; TRBD1 matches at 8 bases. Germline V gene sequence: CDR1 SQVTM, CDR2 ANQGSEA. The CDR3 runs 13 residues. The V and J ends lost 4 bases and 0 bases, in that order; junction bases with no gene match: 1.

The chain uses TRBV30 and TRBJ2-5; 7 bases agree with TRBD1. The CDR3 sequence is 14 residues long. J gave up 7 bases and V 2 bases, and 10 bases lay outside the gene matches. Germline V gene data show CDR1 as GTSNPN and CDR2 as SVGIG (reference sequence). CDR3 sequence: CAWSTSDRVGTQYF. The CDR3 nucleotides read TGTGCCTGGAGTACATCAGACAGGGTCGGGACCCAGTACTTC.

V usage is TRBV5-6 and J usage is TRBJ2-1; 7 bases line up with TRBD1. Per germline, CDR1 SGHDT and CDR2 YYEEEE. The CDR3 is 14 residues long. V shed 2 bases and J 6 bases; nucleotides not matched to a gene: 5. Here the CDR3 DNA reads TGTGCCAGCAGCTTCCTGACAGGGACCAATGAGCAGTTCTTC. Its translation: CASSFLTGTNEQFF.

J is TRBJ2-1 and V is TRBV5-1, with D hard to call. The germline V gene encodes CDR1 SGHRS and CDR2 YFSETQ. This CDR3 is built from 11 residues. Trimming stripped 0 bases from V and 10 bases from J, with 5 bases between. CDR3 coding DNA: TGCGCCAGCAGCTTGGTTCAGGAGCAGTTCTTC. It yields the protein CASSLVQEQFF.

The chain carries TRBV28 and TRBJ2-4; 7 nucleotides match TRBD1. Germline loops: CDR1 MDHEN, CDR2 SYDVKM. This CDR3 is built from 13 residues. V shed 6 bases and J 9 bases; nucleotides not matched to a gene: 8. CDR3 residues: CASRSQGEGIQYF. The CDR3 DNA reads as TGTGCCAGCAGATCCCAGGGGGAAGGCATTCAGTACTTC.

This clone was observed a few times. The rearrangement joins TRBV5-4 to TRBJ2-1, with 8 bases identical to TRBD1. Germline V gives CDR1 SGHNT, CDR2 YYREEE (reference sequence). This CDR3 has 15 residues. The junction had 7 bases not matched to a gene; V was cut back by 3 bases and J by 5 bases. The CDR3 is CASSSGTGTNNEQFF. DNA for the CDR3: TGTGCCAGCAGCTCCGGGACAGGAACAAACAATGAGCAGTTCTTC.

The table lists this clone with a few counts. This chain joins TRBV25-1 and TRBJ2-7; TRBD1 matches 8 bases. CDR1 MGHDK and CDR2 SYGVNS come from the germline V gene. The CDR3 extends over 13 amino acids. Trimming cost V 7 bases and J 2 bases; bases outside gene matches: 4. DNA for the CDR3: TGTGCCAGCACAACGGGACAGGCCTACGAGCAGTACTTC. This gives the protein CASTTGQAYEQYF.

Remarks on this clone: A junction end diverges from the germline sequence, so it may reflect a read error. The rearrangement joins TRBV5-1 to TRBJ1-2, with 7 bases aligning to TRBD1. The CDR3 loop spans 12 amino acids. Germline values: CDR1 SGHRS, CDR2 YFSETQ. The CDR3 region has the DNA TGCGCCAGCAGTTTTCAGGGGGATTCGCCCCACTTC. This gives the protein CASSFQGDSPHF.

J is TRBJ1-5 and V is TRBV7-8, with D possibly TRBD1 on 6 matching bases. This CDR3 comprises 17 residues. The V and J ends lost 1 base and 6 bases respectively, with 19 bases between them. Germline V gene lookup returns CDR1 SGHVS and CDR2 FQNEAQ. CDR3 nucleotide sequence: TGTGCCAGCAGCTTAGTTGTGGGAGGGACACAGGGTCAGCCCCAGCATTTT. Its protein is CASSLVVGGTQGQPQHF.